This TCR beta chain appears in the sequencing data of a study of shared clonotypes between healthy human individuals. On the study more broadly: Each donor contributed plates that comprised three CD4 naive, three CD4 memory, two CD8 naive and one CD8 memory.

Sequenced by immunoSEQ multiplex PCR; TCRdb stores in-frame clones only, minus some. Of some 2,000,000 clones listed, 85% to 95% are singletons. V was trimmed by 2 bases and J by 2 bases, leaving 12 bases between them. The CDR3 loop spans 16 amino acids. Germline CDR1 reads SEHNR; CDR2 reads FQNEAQ (reference sequence). This clonotype was obtained from a man between 18 and 29 years old in good health. The chain has TRBV7-9 and TRBJ2-2; D remains unclear. The sequenced sample was naive CD4+ T cells sorted from blood. As to subset: CD45RA+ positively selected. CDR3 DNA: TGTGCCAGCAGCTTAATTGGGTCAGTCAACACCGGGGAGCTGTTTTTT. It is translated as CASSLIGSVNTGELFF.